This TCR beta chain is from a study of T cell repertoires in cytomegalovirus infection. Study-level information: Well-studied HLA-B-restricted epitopes and recently identified HLA-C-restricted epitopes of CMV were both used in the study. CMV infection together with matching HLA type was indicated by public TCR beta signatures.

This clonotype came up a few times. The antigen remains unidentified. The study, taken as a whole, reports: Carriage of CMV together with the relevant HLA was identifiable through cumulative public TCR beta family frequency. HLA-C-restricted CMV-specific TCR beta clonotypes prevailed in the ex vivo response.

Each CDR3 protein is one row after TCRdb ran MiXCR on the reads. In the table there are about a million distinct CDR3 sequences, more than 25% of which are singletons. The CDR3 is 14 residues long. Trimming shortened V by 1 base and J by 6 bases, and 10 bases separated the two germline ends. The V gene's germline CDR1 is MGHRA and CDR2 YSYEKL. The chain recombines TRBV4-1 with TRBJ2-1; D may be TRBD2 (5 bases). The TCR originated in a human donor in good health (CMV status not recorded). Some clones in this sample may be carry-over from other donors' samples. The sample here was cultured CD8+ T cells from PBMCs, taken from culture after CMV antigen stimulation. The CDR3 loop reads CASSQVRLINEQFF. CDR3 bases: TGCGCCAGCAGCCAAGTACGACTAATCAATGAGCAGTTCTTC.